These 25 T cell receptor beta chains came from one sample sequenced in a study of a mutant IDH1 vaccine in newly diagnosed glioma. This sample's time point: baseline, week 1 (first vaccination visit). Treatment reported: pre-vaccination baseline after standard-of-care therapy. TCRdb keeps only in-frame clones here, not all; method: immunoSEQ multiplex PCR. Counted here are approximately 54,000 clones, 80% to 90% occurring once; the ten biggest clones make up roughly 18%. Sequencing was performed on PBMCs, taken from a glioma patient treated with radiotherapy, temozolomide or both. Every receptor here comes from a man aged 18 to 35 with glioma.

This clone was seen just once. Other DNA sequences in the sample encode the same CDR3. This sequence joins TRBV30 and TRBJ2-1; a weak D match, TRBD1 (5 bases). The V end lost 0 bases, the J end lost 6 bases, and 6 bases lay between the germline ends. Germline values: CDR1 GTSNPN, CDR2 SVGIG (reference sequence). This CDR3 comprises 12 residues. The CDR3 loop reads CAWSVRGNEQFF. The CDR3 region has the DNA TGTGCCTGGAGTGTAAGGGGCAATGAGCAGTTCTTC.

This sequence joins TRBV9 and TRBJ1-2; D gene ambiguous. The CDR3 runs 15 residues. Germline assignment: CDR1 SGDLS and CDR2 YYNGEE. Deletions cut 0 bases from V and 0 bases from J, with 9 bases between. Here the CDR3 reads CASSVVPATNYGYTF. The CDR3 DNA sequence: TGTGCCAGCAGCGTAGTCCCAGCAACTAACTATGGCTACACCTTC. Supplemented by reference TRBV9 and TRBJ1-2, the full variable domain reads DSGVTQTPKHLITATGQRVTLRCSPRSGDLSVYWYQQSLDQGLQFLIQYYNGEERAKGNILERFSAQQFPDLHSELNLSSLELGDSALYFCASSVVPATNYGYTFGSGTRLTVV.

The V call is TRBV4-3, the J call TRBJ2-3, with TRBD1 matching 10 bases. The V gene end was trimmed by 4 bases and the J gene end by 5 bases; junction bases not matched to a gene: 9. The CDR3 extends over 16 amino acids. The germline gives CDR1 LGHNA, CDR2 YSLEER. CDR3: CASSLEPGQGQDTQYF. The CDR3 coding sequence is TGCGCCAGCAGCCTCGAACCGGGACAGGGGCAAGATACGCAGTATTTT.

This chain joins TRBV5-6 and TRBJ1-2, with 8 bases matching TRBD1. The trim removed 3 bases at V and 4 bases at J, leaving 14 bases unmatched. The CDR3 contains 17 residues. Germline V lookup: CDR1 SGHDT, CDR2 YYEEEE. CDR3 nucleotide sequence: TGTGCCAGCAGCTCCCGCCCCTCAGGGGGCTGGTCCTATGGCTACACCTTC. This translates into CASSSRPSGGWSYGYTF.

The chain joins TRBV29-1 to TRBJ2-1, with 9 bases identical to TRBD2. V gave up 7 bases and J gave up 5 bases; unmatched junction bases: 12. In germline, CDR1 is SQVTM, CDR2 ANQGSEA. CDR3 length: 15 residues. The chain's CDR3 is CSGLRLAEPDNEQFF. The CDR3, as DNA: TGCAGCGGCCTACGACTAGCGGAGCCTGACAATGAGCAGTTCTTC.

The chain employs TRBV4-3 and TRBJ2-2, with TRBD1 matching over 7 bases. V shed 0 bases, J shed 1 base, and the junction held 11 bases outside the gene matches. This CDR3 region has 19 residues. Germline values: CDR1 LGHNA, CDR2 YSLEER. CDR3 coding DNA: TGCGCCAGCAGCCAAGAGCCTAGGTCCGGGACAGTGAACACCGGGGAGCTGTTTTTT. It encodes CASSQEPRSGTVNTGELFF.

The rearrangement joins TRBV11-2 to TRBJ2-1; 13 bases map to TRBD2. Germline V gives CDR1 SGHAT, CDR2 FQNNGV. Losses at the gene ends were 5 bases for V and 4 bases for J; bases not matched to a gene: 5. The CDR3 has 16 residues. CDR3 loop: CASSNTLAGGYNEQFF. In nucleotides, the CDR3 is TGTGCCAGCAGCAATACACTAGCGGGAGGGTACAATGAGCAGTTCTTC.

The V and J genes are TRBV5-1 and TRBJ2-5; 13 bases match TRBD2. Germline V gene lookup returns CDR1 SGHRS and CDR2 YFSETQ. After removal of 4 bases from V and 4 bases from J, the junction contained 7 bases not matched to a gene. CDR3 size: 16 residues. In DNA, the CDR3 is TGCGCCAGCAGCGTGACTAGCGGGGGGCCTGGAGAGACCCAGTACTTC. Translated, it gives CASSVTSGGPGETQYF.

The chain employs TRBV4-3 and TRBJ2-7; D might be TRBD2 (5 bases). The CDR3 is 15 amino acids. V gave up 4 bases and J gave up 1 base, with 14 bases separating them. Germline V gene data show CDR1 as LGHNA and CDR2 as YSLEER. CDR3 amino acids: CASSPLAMGSYEQYF. CDR3 nucleotides: TGCGCCAGCAGCCCGTTAGCGATGGGTTCCTACGAGCAGTACTTC.

About this clone itself: Distinct nucleotide sequences in the sample also encode this CDR3. The chain has TRBV5-1 and TRBJ2-1; no clear D. Deletions cut 0 bases from V and 0 bases from J, with 7 bases between. Germline V gives CDR1 SGHRS, CDR2 YFSETQ. The CDR3 spans 15 residues. The CDR3 sequence is CASSLDGSSYNEQFF. CDR3 sequence (DNA): TGCGCCAGCAGCTTGGACGGTAGCTCCTACAATGAGCAGTTCTTC.

The gene calls are TRBV30 and TRBJ2-1; TRBD2 aligns across 8 bases. CDR1 and CDR2 (germline): GTSNPN, SVGIG (reference sequence). The CDR3 runs 15 residues. V dropped 3 bases and J dropped 0; count of bases not matched to a gene: 4. CDR3 residues: CAWRLAVSSYNEQFF. CDR3 coding DNA: TGTGCCTGGAGACTAGCGGTGAGCTCCTACAATGAGCAGTTCTTC.

This clone occurred a few times. The J gene is TRBJ1-1, the V gene TRBV9, with 8 nucleotides matching TRBD1. V lost 3 bases to trimming and J lost 3 bases; unmatched junction nucleotides: 7. This CDR3 is built from 15 residues. Germline V gives CDR1 SGDLS, CDR2 YYNGEE. The CDR3 here is CASSAYLDRDTEAFF. Written as DNA, the CDR3 is TGTGCCAGCAGCGCGTACCTGGACAGGGACACTGAAGCTTTCTTT.

This clone was recorded once. This sequence joins TRBV5-1 and TRBJ2-1; possibly TRBD1 for D (5 bases). Germline values: CDR1 SGHRS, CDR2 YFSETQ. V dropped 2 bases and J dropped 6 bases, with 9 bases sitting between them. The CDR3 consists of 13 residues. The CDR3 nucleotides are TGCGCCAGCAGCTTCAACACAGGCAATGAGCAGTTCTTC. It is translated as CASSFNTGNEQFF.

This clone appeared a few times. The chain combines TRBV7-6 with TRBJ1-1; 7 bases map to TRBD1. CDR1 is SGHVS and CDR2 is FNYEAQ in the germline V gene. The CDR3 length is 14 residues. V shed 5 bases, J shed 1 base, and the junction held 4 bases outside the gene matches. The chain's CDR3 is CASSLSGGNTEAFF. CDR3 bases: TGTGCCAGCAGCCTTTCAGGGGGGAACACTGAAGCTTTCTTT.

This clone was seen once. The CDR3 reads CASSVDRGPHSNQPQHF. The CDR3 bases are TGTGCCAGCAGCGTGGACAGGGGGCCACATAGCAATCAGCCCCAGCATTTT. V gene TRBV25-1 combines with J gene TRBJ1-5, with TRBD1 matching 11 bases. Germline-derived CDR1 and CDR2 are MGHDK and SYGVNS. CDR3 length: 17 amino acids. V dropped 6 bases and J dropped 0; count of bases not matched to a gene: 7.

V and J are TRBV19 and TRBJ1-3, with TRBD1 identical over 7 bases. The CDR3 has 18 residues. J was trimmed by 1 base and V by 7 bases; bases with no gene match: 16. In germline, CDR1 is LNHDA, CDR2 SQIVND (reference sequence). This chain's CDR3 is CASTSSPGRGQSGNTIYF. CDR3 DNA sequence: TGTGCCAGTACCTCTTCACCAGGGAGGGGGCAGTCTGGAAACACCATATATTTT.

The V and J genes are TRBV25-1 and TRBJ2-7; 8 bases match TRBD1. The CDR3 extends over 18 amino acids. V gave up 6 bases and J gave up 7 bases; unmatched junction bases: 23. Germline values: CDR1 MGHDK, CDR2 SYGVNS. Here the CDR3 DNA reads TGTGCCAGCAGCTCCTTTGATTACGGTTGGGGCAGGGGGCATGAGCAGTACTTC. Encoded protein: CASSSFDYGWGRGHEQYF.

J is TRBJ2-4 and V is TRBV20-1, with 9 bases aligning to TRBD1. Germline assignment: CDR1 DFQATT and CDR2 SNEGSKA (reference sequence). CDR3 length: 11 residues. The DNA of the CDR3 is TGCAGCGGGACAGGGAGAGGCATTCAGTACTTC. Its translation is CSGTGRGIQYF.

V usage is TRBV6-6 and J usage is TRBJ1-5; TRBD1 is a possible D gene (6 bases). This CDR3 has 16 residues. The germline gives CDR1 MNHNY, CDR2 SVGAGI (reference sequence). V dropped 6 bases and J dropped 2 bases, with 17 bases sitting between them. The CDR3 reads CASRSDRLMGNQPQHF. CDR3 nucleotide sequence: TGTGCCAGCAGGTCGGACAGATTGATGGGCAATCAGCCCCAGCATTTT.

This chain connects TRBV27 to TRBJ1-1, with TRBD1 as a possible D gene (5 bases). The V end lost 0 bases, the J end lost 5 bases, and 16 bases lay between the germline ends. Germline CDR1 and CDR2: MNHEY and SMNVEV (reference sequence). This CDR3 is built from 16 residues. CDR3 DNA: TGTGCCAGCAGTTTATCCCCCCTTCAGGGCAGAACTGAAGCTTTCTTT. It codes for CASSLSPLQGRTEAFF.

The rearrangement joins TRBV10-3 to TRBJ1-2; possibly TRBD1 for D (6 bases). CDR3 length equals 13 residues. Germline-derived CDR1 and CDR2 are ENHRY and SYGVKD. The ends were cut back, 5 bases at V and 4 bases at J, with 11 bases in the middle. For the CDR3, the DNA is TGTGCCATCAGTTCCGGACAGCCCTATGGCTACACCTTC. The encoded protein is CAISSGQPYGYTF.

CDR3 region: CASSYSGDKNTEAFF. In nucleotides, the CDR3 is TGTGCCAGCAGCTACTCGGGGGACAAGAACACTGAAGCTTTCTTT. The chain combines TRBV7-3 with TRBJ1-1, with D possibly being TRBD1 (6 bases). V lost 4 bases and J 1 base, leaving 13 bases between the germline ends. The CDR3 has 15 amino acids. Germline lookup yields CDR1 SGHTA and CDR2 FQGTGA.

The rearrangement joins TRBV28 to TRBJ2-7, with D possibly being TRBD1 or TRBD2 (6 bases each). V was trimmed by 7 bases and J by 3 bases, leaving 22 bases between them. The CDR3 has 16 amino acids. Germline values: CDR1 MDHEN, CDR2 SYDVKM. CDR3 nucleotide sequence: TGTGCCAGCATCGGGTGGGGGGCTCGCAACTACTACGAGCAGTACTTC. Amino acids: CASIGWGARNYYEQYF.

This chain connects TRBV6-5 to TRBJ2-7, with 10 bases lining up with TRBD2. Germline V gene data show CDR1 as MNHEY and CDR2 as SVGAGI. Unmatched junction bases numbered 5, after V lost 5 bases and J lost 7 bases. The CDR3 loop spans 13 amino acids. CDR3 sequence (DNA): TGTGCCAGCAGTCTAGCGGGAGTACGAGAGCAGTACTTC. It translates to CASSLAGVREQYF.

The CDR3 DNA reads TGTGCCTGGAGTGTGGATTACAATGAGCAGTTCTTC. Residues: CAWSVDYNEQFF. The chain uses TRBV30 and TRBJ2-1; D unclear. Trimming removed 0 bases from V and 4 bases from J, with 4 bases in between. CDR1 and CDR2 from the germline V gene are GTSNPN and SVGIG (reference sequence). The length of the CDR3 is 12 residues.